This entry features one TCR beta chain sequence. Antigen specificity is unknown. This sample was included in a study of cytomegalovirus exposure and HLA in healthy donors. The CDR3 is made up of 11 amino acids. Trimming removed 8 bases at V and 3 bases at J, with 5 bases between. Germline CDR1 MNHEY, CDR2 SMNVEV (reference sequence). Both 60 Vbeta primers and 13 Jbeta primers went into the PCR. TCRdb's copy holds only in-frame clones and misses some; the assay was immunoSEQ multiplex PCR. The table shows roughly 120,000 clones, with around four fifths occurring only once. Study findings and constraints: Both high specificity and high sensitivity reportedly marked the classifier's diagnosis of cytomegalovirus status.

The V and J genes are TRBV27 and TRBJ2-1; D unclear. Sequenced input: PBMCs. This sequence originates from a human donor in good health. The CDR3 DNA sequence: TGTGCCAGCGGCCTCTACAATGAGCAGTTCTTC. As protein: CASGLYNEQFF.